This TCR beta chain was profiled in a study of T cell responses to AZD1222 COVID-19 vaccine. Study conclusions and caveats: Baseline antibody screening turned up just six seropositive AZD1222 recipients.

Clones were read by immunoSEQ multiplex PCR, and TCRdb kept only the in-frame ones, dropping some. Here the sample spans under 200,000 clones, about 91% being singletons. This clone was recorded once. The antigen remains unidentified. V was pared by 4 bases and J by 6 bases, with 7 bases of the junction left unmatched. The length of the CDR3 is 16 residues. The germline CDR1 and CDR2 sequences are SGHTA and FQGNSA. The sequencing used peripheral blood, collected on day 0 of AZD1222 vaccination. The TCR sequence derives from an adult in good health. This chain joins TRBV7-2 and TRBJ2-1, with 12 bases identical to TRBD1. CDR3 amino acids: CASSYAGTGGFNEQFF. In DNA form, the CDR3 reads TGTGCCAGCAGCTACGCCGGGACAGGGGGCTTCAATGAGCAGTTCTTC.